Listed below are T cell receptor beta chains from one sample, sequenced in a study of cytomegalovirus exposure and HLA in healthy donors. Assay: immunoSEQ multiplex PCR; the TCRdb copy retains only in-frame clones and omits some. The profile covers 150,000 to 200,000 clones, with roughly 86% appearing a single time and almost 1.5% taken by the ten largest. Material: PBMCs. The receptors here all came from a woman aged 18-35 years in good health and CMV-seronegative. CDR3s include the opening cysteine and the closing phenylalanine or tryptophan. The order of the fields is clone size, V gene, D gene, J gene, CDR3 protein, CDR3 DNA. D genes are given only for firm matches. The size of a clone is reported for some rows only, either as once, few or many, or as a class for expanded clones.

abundance: NA; v_gene: TRBV9; d_gene: NA; j_gene: TRBJ1-1; CDR3aa: CASSVGWGVGNTEAFF; CDR3nt: TGTGCCAGCAGCGTAGGTTGGGGGGTTGGGAACACTGAAGCTTTCTTT
abundance: NA; v_gene: TRBV5-4; d_gene: TRBD2; j_gene: TRBJ2-7; CDR3aa: CASSLGLGLAGDEQYF; CDR3nt: TGTGCCAGCAGCTTGGGCTTGGGACTAGCGGGGGATGAGCAGTACTTC
abundance: NA; v_gene: TRBV19; d_gene: TRBD1; j_gene: TRBJ1-2; CDR3aa: CASSNEGTAYGYTF; CDR3nt: TGTGCCAGTAGTAATGAAGGGACAGCCTATGGCTACACCTTC
abundance: NA; v_gene: TRBV5-1; d_gene: NA; j_gene: TRBJ2-7; CDR3aa: CASSLGQGRFYEQYF; CDR3nt: TGCGCCAGCAGCTTGGGGCAGGGGAGATTCTACGAGCAGTACTTC
abundance: few; v_gene: TRBV18; d_gene: TRBD2; j_gene: TRBJ2-7; CDR3aa: CASSPSSGRAYEQYF; CDR3nt: TGTGCCAGCTCACCGTCTAGCGGGAGGGCGTACGAGCAGTACTTC
abundance: NA; v_gene: TRBV6-5; d_gene: TRBD1; j_gene: TRBJ1-2; CDR3aa: CASSGTGEYGGYTF; CDR3nt: TGTGCCAGCAGCGGGACAGGGGAATATGGTGGCTACACCTTC
abundance: NA; v_gene: TRBV7-8; d_gene: TRBD1; j_gene: TRBJ2-7; CDR3aa: CASSQRGQDHEQYF; CDR3nt: TGTGCCAGCAGCCAAAGAGGACAGGACCACGAGCAGTACTTC
abundance: NA; v_gene: TRBV7-2; d_gene: TRBD1; j_gene: TRBJ1-4; CDR3aa: CASSFTGTGGEKLFF; CDR3nt: TGTGCCAGCAGTTTTACCGGGACAGGGGGAGAAAAACTGTTTTTT
abundance: NA; v_gene: TRBV6-6; d_gene: NA; j_gene: TRBJ2-3; CDR3aa: CASSYSLVVGTDTQYF; CDR3nt: TGTGCCAGCAGTTACTCGTTAGTCGTGGGCACAGATACGCAGTATTTT
abundance: few; v_gene: TRBV19; d_gene: TRBD1; j_gene: TRBJ2-7; CDR3aa: CASSGDRGPYEQYF; CDR3nt: TGTGCCAGTAGTGGGGACAGGGGACCCTACGAGCAGTACTTC
abundance: NA; v_gene: TRBV7-6; d_gene: NA; j_gene: TRBJ2-1; CDR3aa: CASSLVSNEQFF; CDR3nt: TGTGCCAGCAGCTTAGTCTCCAATGAGCAGTTCTTC
abundance: NA; v_gene: TRBV19; d_gene: TRBD2; j_gene: TRBJ2-1; CDR3aa: CASSIDAILAGGRNNEQFF; CDR3nt: TGTGCCAGTAGTATAGATGCTATACTAGCGGGGGGCCGTAACAATGAGCAGTTCTTC
abundance: NA; v_gene: TRBV7-9; d_gene: TRBD1; j_gene: TRBJ1-5; CDR3aa: CASSPGQGIVQPQHF; CDR3nt: TGTGCCAGCAGCCCCGGACAGGGAATCGTTCAGCCCCAGCATTTT
abundance: once; v_gene: TRBV10-3; d_gene: NA; j_gene: TRBJ2-1; CDR3aa: CAITEGTSNEQFF; CDR3nt: TGTGCCATCACCGAAGGAACTAGCAATGAGCAGTTCTTC
abundance: NA; v_gene: TRBV18; d_gene: NA; j_gene: TRBJ1-1; CDR3aa: CASSLLRGSDTEAFF; CDR3nt: TGTGCCAGCTCACTCCTCCGGGGATCAGACACTGAAGCTTTCTTT
abundance: NA; v_gene: TRBV28; d_gene: NA; j_gene: TRBJ2-7; CDR3aa: CASSVPRYEQYF; CDR3nt: TGTGCCAGCAGCGTTCCGCGGTACGAGCAGTACTTC
abundance: once; v_gene: TRBV30; d_gene: TRBD1; j_gene: TRBJ1-1; CDR3aa: CAWGQGTEAFF; CDR3nt: TGTGCCTGGGGACAGGGGACTGAAGCTTTCTTT
abundance: NA; v_gene: TRBV9; d_gene: NA; j_gene: TRBJ2-7; CDR3aa: CASSVVPQSGYEQYF; CDR3nt: TGTGCCAGCAGCGTAGTCCCCCAGTCGGGGTACGAGCAGTACTTC
abundance: once; v_gene: TRBV10-3; d_gene: TRBD1; j_gene: TRBJ1-2; CDR3aa: CAISGNRDRGQDGYTF; CDR3nt: TGTGCCATCAGTGGTAACCGGGACAGGGGGCAGGATGGCTACACCTTC
abundance: NA; v_gene: TRBV5-6; d_gene: TRBD2; j_gene: TRBJ2-5; CDR3aa: CASSSSGEETQYF; CDR3nt: TGTGCCAGCAGCTCTAGCGGGGAAGAGACCCAGTACTTC
abundance: few; v_gene: TRBV7-9; d_gene: NA; j_gene: TRBJ1-1; CDR3aa: CASSLHMGLNTEAFF; CDR3nt: TGTGCCAGCAGCTTACATATGGGGCTGAACACTGAAGCTTTCTTT
abundance: NA; v_gene: TRBV4-2; d_gene: TRBD1; j_gene: TRBJ1-1; CDR3aa: CASSQSKTGVTEAFF; CDR3nt: TGTGCCAGCAGCCAATCGAAGACAGGGGTCACTGAAGCTTTCTTT
abundance: NA; v_gene: TRBV2; d_gene: TRBD1; j_gene: TRBJ2-5; CDR3aa: CASSRTGMGETQYF; CDR3nt: TGTGCCAGCAGTCGGACAGGGATGGGAGAGACCCAGTACTTC
abundance: NA; v_gene: TRBV30; d_gene: NA; j_gene: TRBJ2-1; CDR3aa: CAWSRGGRNEQFF; CDR3nt: TGTGCCTGGAGCCGCGGGGGCCGGAATGAGCAGTTCTTC
abundance: NA; v_gene: TRBV7-9; d_gene: TRBD1; j_gene: TRBJ1-6; CDR3aa: CASSLEKGAYSPLHF; CDR3nt: TGTGCCAGCAGCTTAGAAAAGGGGGCTTATTCACCCCTCCACTTT
abundance: NA; v_gene: TRBV23-1; d_gene: NA; j_gene: TRBJ1-2; CDR3aa: CASLPQDGVLYGYTF; CDR3nt: TGCGCCAGCCTCCCCCAAGATGGAGTTCTCTATGGCTACACCTTC
abundance: NA; v_gene: TRBV28; d_gene: NA; j_gene: TRBJ1-2; CDR3aa: CASSPRTVLGGYTF; CDR3nt: TGTGCCAGCAGCCCTAGGACAGTCTTAGGGGGCTACACCTTC
abundance: NA; v_gene: TRBV2; d_gene: TRBD2; j_gene: TRBJ2-3; CDR3aa: CASSETSGGTRTDTQYF; CDR3nt: TGTGCCAGCAGTGAGACTAGCGGGGGGACACGCACAGATACGCAGTATTTT
abundance: NA; v_gene: TRBV5-1; d_gene: TRBD1; j_gene: TRBJ2-2; CDR3aa: CASSVGQSNTGELFF; CDR3nt: TGCGCCAGCAGCGTGGGACAGTCGAACACCGGGGAGCTGTTTTTT
abundance: NA; v_gene: TRBV9; d_gene: NA; j_gene: TRBJ1-1; CDR3aa: CASSVGGVGGTEAFF; CDR3nt: TGTGCCAGCAGCGTAGGCGGAGTCGGTGGCACTGAAGCTTTCTTT
abundance: NA; v_gene: TRBV28; d_gene: TRBD1; j_gene: TRBJ1-2; CDR3aa: CASSAGTGNYGYTF; CDR3nt: TGTGCCAGCAGTGCGGGGACAGGGAACTATGGCTACACCTTC
abundance: NA; v_gene: TRBV5-4; d_gene: NA; j_gene: TRBJ2-7; CDR3aa: CASSLPGGTYEQYF; CDR3nt: TGTGCCAGCAGCTTGCCTGGGGGGACCTACGAGCAGTACTTC
abundance: NA; v_gene: TRBV2; d_gene: NA; j_gene: TRBJ1-4; CDR3aa: CASSERGSGASNEKLFF; CDR3nt: TGTGCCAGCAGTGAAAGGGGGTCAGGGGCGTCTAATGAAAAACTGTTTTTT
abundance: once; v_gene: TRBV5-1; d_gene: NA; j_gene: TRBJ1-1; CDR3aa: CASSLVRGTEAFF; CDR3nt: TGCGCCAGCAGCTTGGTCCGAGGCACTGAAGCTTTCTTT
abundance: many; v_gene: TRBV5-1; d_gene: NA; j_gene: TRBJ2-7; CDR3aa: CASSLIGVNPYEQYF; CDR3nt: TGCGCCAGCAGCTTGATTGGAGTAAATCCCTACGAGCAGTACTTC
abundance: NA; v_gene: TRBV7-2; d_gene: NA; j_gene: TRBJ2-4; CDR3aa: CASSLGIAKNIQYF; CDR3nt: TGTGCCAGCAGCTTAGGTATAGCCAAAAACATTCAGTACTTC
abundance: NA; v_gene: TRBV30; d_gene: TRBD1; j_gene: TRBJ2-1; CDR3aa: CAWSFPDRASRQFF; CDR3nt: TGTGCCTGGAGTTTTCCGGACAGGGCAAGCAGGCAGTTCTTC
abundance: NA; v_gene: TRBV28; d_gene: TRBD1; j_gene: TRBJ2-7; CDR3aa: CASSFMGEGASQYF; CDR3nt: TGTGCCAGCAGTTTTATGGGAGAGGGGGCCTCGCAGTACTTC
abundance: NA; v_gene: TRBV15; d_gene: TRBD1; j_gene: TRBJ2-1; CDR3aa: CATSRDPQGAPYNEQFF; CDR3nt: TGTGCCACCAGCAGAGATCCACAGGGGGCGCCCTACAATGAGCAGTTCTTC
abundance: NA; v_gene: TRBV28; d_gene: TRBD1; j_gene: TRBJ1-1; CDR3aa: CASSAPRDRGYSEAFF; CDR3nt: TGTGCCAGCAGTGCCCCCCGGGACAGGGGATATTCTGAAGCTTTCTTT
abundance: NA; v_gene: TRBV7-6; d_gene: TRBD2; j_gene: TRBJ2-1; CDR3aa: CASSLGKRTSGGSYNEQFF; CDR3nt: TGTGCCAGCAGCTTAGGGAAGAGGACTAGCGGGGGTTCCTACAATGAGCAGTTCTTC
abundance: NA; v_gene: TRBV7-8; d_gene: TRBD1; j_gene: TRBJ2-3; CDR3aa: CASSLAHLTGHTDTQYF; CDR3nt: TGTGCCAGCAGCTTAGCACACCTGACAGGGCACACAGATACGCAGTATTTT
abundance: NA; v_gene: TRBV13; d_gene: NA; j_gene: TRBJ2-5; CDR3aa: CASSSTSRETQYF; CDR3nt: TGTGCCAGCAGCTCGACTAGTAGGGAGACCCAGTACTTC
abundance: NA; v_gene: TRBV6-1; d_gene: NA; j_gene: TRBJ1-5; CDR3aa: CASSEAPEQHNQPQHF; CDR3nt: TGTGCCAGCAGTGAAGCGCCAGAACAGCACAATCAGCCCCAGCATTTT
abundance: NA; v_gene: TRBV5-8; d_gene: TRBD2; j_gene: TRBJ2-1; CDR3aa: CASSPAGTSVFPEQFF; CDR3nt: TGTGCCAGCAGCCCCGCCGGGACTAGCGTTTTTCCTGAGCAGTTCTTC
abundance: NA; v_gene: TRBV29-1; d_gene: TRBD2; j_gene: TRBJ2-3; CDR3aa: CSVDGLAGANTDTQYF; CDR3nt: TGCAGCGTTGACGGACTAGCGGGGGCGAACACAGATACGCAGTATTTT
abundance: NA; v_gene: TRBV4-2; d_gene: NA; j_gene: TRBJ2-1; CDR3aa: CASSPQAAGQPYNEQFF; CDR3nt: TGTGCCAGCAGCCCCCAAGCGGCGGGGCAGCCCTACAATGAGCAGTTCTTC
abundance: NA; v_gene: TRBV11-3; d_gene: NA; j_gene: TRBJ2-7; CDR3aa: CASSFGGSYEQYF; CDR3nt: TGTGCCAGCAGCTTCGGCGGTTCCTACGAGCAGTACTTC
abundance: NA; v_gene: TRBV6-1; d_gene: NA; j_gene: TRBJ2-7; CDR3aa: CASSPLRVLGDEQYF; CDR3nt: TGTGCCAGCAGTCCTCTCAGGGTCCTCGGCGACGAGCAGTACTTC
abundance: NA; v_gene: TRBV6-5; d_gene: TRBD1; j_gene: TRBJ1-4; CDR3aa: CASSSLGTDIIEKLFF; CDR3nt: TGTGCCAGCAGTTCACTAGGGACAGACATAATCGAAAAACTGTTTTTT